Listed below are T cell receptor beta chains from one sample, sequenced in a study of T cell responses to AZD1222 COVID-19 vaccine. TCRdb keeps only in-frame clones here, not all; method: immunoSEQ multiplex PCR. The sample has about 140,000 clones, about 92% seen once; the top ten hold about 3.8%. This specimen was peripheral blood, taken 28 days after the second AZD1222 dose. The receptors stem from an adult who received the AZD1222 COVID-19 vaccine. CDR3s include the opening cysteine and the closing phenylalanine or tryptophan. D genes are given only for firm matches. Only some rows state a clone size, as once, few, many or a class for expanded clones.

>TRBJ2-3|.|TRBV7-2|.
TGTGCCAGCAGAAACAATCAGGGAGGAGATACGCAGTATTTT
CASRNNQGGDTQYF
>TRBJ2-7|.|TRBV3-1/TRBV3-2|.
TGTGCCTACCCCCCGGAGAAATACGAGCAGTACTTC
CAYPPEKYEQYF
>TRBJ1-4|TRBD1|TRBV7-9|.
TGTGCCAGCAGCCCGGGACAGGGGGCGATAAATGAAAAACTGTTTTTT
CASSPGQGAINEKLFF
>TRBJ2-5|TRBD2|TRBV4-1|.
TGCGCCAGCAGCCAAAGCCGCGGGAGGGAAGAGACCCAGTACTTC
CASSQSRGREETQYF
>TRBJ2-5|TRBD1|TRBV24-1|.
TGTGCCACCAGTGATTTGCGGGACAGGGCCCCGGAGACCCAGTACTTC
CATSDLRDRAPETQYF
>TRBJ1-1|.|TRBV5-1|.
TGCGCCAGCGGCCTAAGGGGCGGTACTGAAGCTTTCTTT
CASGLRGGTEAFF
>TRBJ2-2|.|TRBV3-1/TRBV3-2|.
TGTGCCAGCAGCCAAGGATGGGCCGGGGAGCTGTTTTTT
CASSQGWAGELFF
>TRBJ2-7|TRBD1|TRBV29-1|.
TGCAGCGTCACAGGGGTTCACCCCTACGAGCAGTACTTC
CSVTGVHPYEQYF
>TRBJ1-5|TRBD1|TRBV18|.
TGTGCCAGCTCACCAGGAGACAGGGTAGTAAATCAGCCCCAGCATTTT
CASSPGDRVVNQPQHF
>TRBJ1-1|.|TRBV6-5|.
TGTGCCAGCAGTTACTCGCAGGGTGCTACTGAAGCTTTCTTT
CASSYSQGATEAFF
>TRBJ2-2|.|TRBV2|.
TGTGCCAGCAGTACAGGGACCGGGGAGCTGTTTTTT
CASSTGTGELFF
>TRBJ1-1|TRBD1|TRBV19|once
TGTGCCAGTACCCAAACCCGGGACAGGGGCCAGTTCGGGGTGAACACTGAAGCTTTCTTT
CASTQTRDRGQFGVNTEAFF
>TRBJ2-7|TRBD2|TRBV19|.
TGTGCCAGTAGTATAAGTGGCACGGGAGGGCCCTCCTACGAGCAGTACTTC
CASSISGTGGPSYEQYF
>TRBJ2-2|TRBD1|TRBV11-1|.
TGTGCCAGCAGCCGAAGGACAGGATGGAACACCGGGGAGCTGTTTTTT
CASSRRTGWNTGELFF
>TRBJ1-2|.|TRBV25-1|.
TGTGCCAGCAGTGAAACTGGGAACTATGGCTACACCTTC
CASSETGNYGYTF
>TRBJ1-1|TRBD1|TRBV3-1/TRBV3-2|.
TGTGCCAGCAGCCAGATGGGACAGGGTTTGGGTGAAGCTTTCTTT
CASSQMGQGLGEAFF
>TRBJ2-1|TRBD1|TRBV25-1|.
TGTGCCAGCAGTGGGGCAGGGGGAATCTACAATGAGCAGTTCTTC
CASSGAGGIYNEQFF
>TRBJ2-1|.|TRBV7-2|once
TGTGCCAGCACCGTCCGGGTAGCGCACTACAATGAGCAGTTCTTC
CASTVRVAHYNEQFF
>TRBJ1-3|.|TRBV28|once
TGTGCCAGCAGTCCTCCGGGACTCCCTGGAAACACCATATATTTT
CASSPPGLPGNTIYF
>TRBJ2-7|.|TRBV7-3|once
TGTGCCAGCGGCCCCATGGTTAGGGATTGTAAGTACTTC
CASGPMVRDCKYF
>TRBJ1-3|.|TRBV28|once
TGTGCCAGCAGGGGGAACACCATATATTTT
CASRGNTIYF
>TRBJ1-6|.|TRBV6-5|.
TGTGCCAGCAGACAGAACTATAATTCACCCCTCCACTTT
CASRQNYNSPLHF
>TRBJ1-2|TRBD1|TRBV3-1/TRBV3-2|.
TGTGCCAGCAGCCAGCGCACCGGGACAGGGGTTTATGGCTACACCTTC
CASSQRTGTGVYGYTF
>TRBJ2-1|TRBD2|TRBV5-6|once
TGTGCCAGCAGATTCAGACTAGCGGGATTCAATGAGCAGTTCTTC
CASRFRLAGFNEQFF
>TRBJ2-7|.|TRBV9|.
TGTGCCAGCAGCGTAGGGCAAGCGACCTACGAGCAGTACTTC
CASSVGQATYEQYF
>TRBJ2-2|.|TRBV4-2|.
TGTGCCAGCAGCGCCCGTGGGACCGGGGAGCTGTTTTTT
CASSARGTGELFF
>TRBJ1-1|TRBD1|TRBV28|.
TGTGCCAGCAGTCAACCACAGGGGCGCACTGAAGCTTTCTTT
CASSQPQGRTEAFF
>TRBJ1-2|TRBD1|TRBV11-2|once
TGTGCCAGCAGCTTAGATGCCGGGGGACAGAGAAACTATGGCTACACCTTC
CASSLDAGGQRNYGYTF
>TRBJ2-1|TRBD2|TRBV29-1|few
TGCAGCGGATGGACTAGCAGCTACAATGAGCAGTTCTTC
CSGWTSSYNEQFF
>TRBJ1-2|TRBD1|TRBV19|.
TGTGCCAGTAGTATCGGACAGGCGCGAGGCTACACCTTC
CASSIGQARGYTF
>TRBJ1-3|TRBD1|TRBV9|.
TGTGCCAGCAGCGCCGACCCGACAGGGTCTGGAAACACCATATATTTT
CASSADPTGSGNTIYF
>TRBJ1-3|.|TRBV7-2|.
TGTGCCAGCAGCTTAGCTCCGCAGACCTCTGGAAACACCATATATTTT
CASSLAPQTSGNTIYF
>TRBJ2-2|.|TRBV3-1/TRBV3-2|.
TGTGCCAGCAGCAAGAGGTCCGGGGAGCTGTTTTTT
CASSKRSGELFF
>TRBJ1-5|.|TRBV21-1|.
TGTGCCAGCACTCGGGGAGGCCGGGGCAATCAGCCCCAGCATTTT
CASTRGGRGNQPQHF
>TRBJ1-1|.|TRBV19|.
TGTGCCACTACCATTAGTCCCTGGAACACTGAAGCTTTCTTT
CATTISPWNTEAFF
>TRBJ1-2|.|TRBV30|.
TGTGCCTGGAGTGGTTTTGAGGGGAGGGGAGGCTACACCTTC
CAWSGFEGRGGYTF
>TRBJ1-6|.|TRBV28|.
TGTGCCAGCAGTTTAAGTGCGGAACCCCTCCACTTT
CASSLSAEPLHF
>TRBJ1-5|.|TRBV25-1|few
TGTGCCAGCAGTGAAGGGGGAGGGTCGGGGAGTCAGCCCCAGCATTTT
CASSEGGGSGSQPQHF
>TRBJ1-2|.|TRBV18|few
TGTGCCAGCTCACCAGCACCCCTCTATGGCTACACCTTC
CASSPAPLYGYTF
>TRBJ1-4|.|TRBV27|.
TGTGCCAGCCCCCCGCTGGGAGAAAAACTGTTTTTT
CASPPLGEKLFF
>TRBJ1-1|.|TRBV7-2|.
TGTGCCAGCAGCTTCAGGGCAAGGGGTTTTACTGAAGCTTTCTTT
CASSFRARGFTEAFF
>TRBJ2-1|TRBD2|TRBV6-1|once
TGTGCCAGCAGTGAAGCGGGACTAGCGGGAGGTGAGCAGTTCTTC
CASSEAGLAGGEQFF
>TRBJ1-6|.|TRBV7-3|.
TGTGCCAGCAGCTTAAGGGGATTTGGCGGTTCACCCCTCCACTTT
CASSLRGFGGSPLHF
>TRBJ1-4|TRBD1|TRBV4-1|once
TGCGCCAGCAGCCTCCGGACAGGGTCTGTCGAAAAACTGTTTTTT
CASSLRTGSVEKLFF
>TRBJ1-3|.|TRBV29-1|once
TGCAGCGTTGAGGAAAGCTCTGGAAACACCATATATTTT
CSVEESSGNTIYF
>TRBJ1-5|.|TRBV7-2|.
TGTGCCAGCAGTCCTACCGGGACTCGGAATCAGCCCCAGCATTTT
CASSPTGTRNQPQHF
>TRBJ2-6|.|TRBV19|.
TGTGCCAGTAGTATATCCCAGCAGGCGGCCAACGTCCTGACTTTC
CASSISQQAANVLTF
>TRBJ2-7|TRBD2|TRBV5-1|.
TGCGCCAGCAGCTCGGGCGGGACTAGCGGGAGGGAGGGCGAGCAGTACTTC
CASSSGGTSGREGEQYF
>TRBJ2-7|TRBD1|TRBV11-1|.
TGTGCCAGCAGCCCGGGACAGGGTACCTACGAGCAGTACTTC
CASSPGQGTYEQYF
>TRBJ2-2|.|TRBV21-1|many
TGTGCCACCCCCGGCCGATCGAACACCGGGGAGCTGTTTTTT
CATPGRSNTGELFF
>TRBJ2-5|.|TRBV29-1|.
TGCAGAGCCTCTGCCCAAGAGACCCAGTACTTC
CRASAQETQYF
>TRBJ2-5|TRBD2|TRBV5-1|.
TGCGCCAGCAGCTCCCTAGGACTAGCGGGAGTTGAGACCCAGTACTTC
CASSSLGLAGVETQYF
>TRBJ1-1|.|TRBV29-1|.
TGCAGCGCCCGCGGGGCCATGAACACTGAAGCTTTCTTT
CSARGAMNTEAFF